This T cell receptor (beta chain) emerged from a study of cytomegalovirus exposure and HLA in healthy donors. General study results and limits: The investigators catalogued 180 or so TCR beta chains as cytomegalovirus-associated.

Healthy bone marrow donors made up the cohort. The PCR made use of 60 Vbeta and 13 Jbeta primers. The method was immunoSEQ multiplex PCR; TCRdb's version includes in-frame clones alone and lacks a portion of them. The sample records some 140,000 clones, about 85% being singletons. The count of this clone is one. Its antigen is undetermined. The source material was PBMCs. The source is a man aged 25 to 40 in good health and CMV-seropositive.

In DNA, the CDR3 is TGCGCCAGCAGTTTCGGACAGGGGTTGGGGCGAACTGAAGCTTTCTTT. Translated: CASSFGQGLGRTEAFF. V and J are TRBV5-1 and TRBJ1-1; 9 nucleotides align to TRBD1. The V and J ends lost 5 bases and 5 bases, in that order; junction bases with no gene match: 13. Germline loops: CDR1 SGHRS, CDR2 YFSETQ. The CDR3 extends over 16 amino acids.